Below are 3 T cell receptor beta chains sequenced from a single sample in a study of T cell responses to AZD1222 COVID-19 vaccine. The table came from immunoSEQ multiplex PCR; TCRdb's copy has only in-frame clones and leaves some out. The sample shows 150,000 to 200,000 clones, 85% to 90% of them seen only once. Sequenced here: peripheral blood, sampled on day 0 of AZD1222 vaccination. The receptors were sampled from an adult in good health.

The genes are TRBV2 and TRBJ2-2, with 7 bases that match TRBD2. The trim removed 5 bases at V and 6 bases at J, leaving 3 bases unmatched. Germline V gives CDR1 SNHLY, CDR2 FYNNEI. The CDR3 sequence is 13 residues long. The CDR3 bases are TGTGCCAGCAGTAGTAGCGGGCCCGGGGAGCTGTTTTTT. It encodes CASSSSGPGELFF.

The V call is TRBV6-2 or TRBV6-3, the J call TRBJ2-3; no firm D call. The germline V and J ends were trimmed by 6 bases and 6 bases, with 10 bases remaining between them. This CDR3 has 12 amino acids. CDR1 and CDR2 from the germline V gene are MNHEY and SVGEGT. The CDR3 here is CASSFRVDTQYF. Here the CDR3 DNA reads TGTGCCAGCAGCTTTCGCGTGGATACGCAGTATTTT.

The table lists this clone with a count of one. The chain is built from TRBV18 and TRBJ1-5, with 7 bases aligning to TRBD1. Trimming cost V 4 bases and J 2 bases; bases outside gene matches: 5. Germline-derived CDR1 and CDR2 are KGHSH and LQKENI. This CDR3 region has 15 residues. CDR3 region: CASSQFTGGNQPQHF. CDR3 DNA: TGTGCCAGCTCACAATTCACAGGGGGCAATCAGCCCCAGCATTTT. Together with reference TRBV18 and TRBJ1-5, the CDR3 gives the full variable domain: NAGVMQNPRHLVRRRGQEARLRCSPMKGHSHVYWYRQLPEEGLKFMVYLQKENIIDESGMPKERFSAEFPKEGPSILRIQQVVRGDSAAYFCASSQFTGGNQPQHFGDGTRLSIL.